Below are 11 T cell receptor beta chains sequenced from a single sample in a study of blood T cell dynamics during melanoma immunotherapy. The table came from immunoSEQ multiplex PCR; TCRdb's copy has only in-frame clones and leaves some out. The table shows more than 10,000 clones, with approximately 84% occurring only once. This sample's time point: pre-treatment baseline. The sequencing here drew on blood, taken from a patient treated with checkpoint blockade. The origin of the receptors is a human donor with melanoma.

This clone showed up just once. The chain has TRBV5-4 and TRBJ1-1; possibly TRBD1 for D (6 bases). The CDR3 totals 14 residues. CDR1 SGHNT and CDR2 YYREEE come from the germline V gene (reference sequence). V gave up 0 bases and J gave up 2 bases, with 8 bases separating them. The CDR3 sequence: CASSLGGRNTEAFF. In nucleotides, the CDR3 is TGTGCCAGCAGCTTGGGGGGGCGAAACACTGAAGCTTTCTTT. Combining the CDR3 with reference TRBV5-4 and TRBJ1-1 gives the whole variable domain ETGVTQSPTHLIKTRGQQVTLRCSSQSGHNTVSWYQQALGQGPQFIFQYYREEENGRGNFPPRFSGLQFPNYSSELNVNALELDDSALYLCASSLGGRNTEAFFGQGTRLTVV.

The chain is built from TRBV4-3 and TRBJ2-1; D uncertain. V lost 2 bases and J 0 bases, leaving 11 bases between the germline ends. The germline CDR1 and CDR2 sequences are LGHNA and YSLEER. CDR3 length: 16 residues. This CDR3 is CASSQIAQSSYNEQFF. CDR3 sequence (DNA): TGCGCCAGCAGCCAAATAGCCCAGAGCTCCTACAATGAGCAGTTCTTC.

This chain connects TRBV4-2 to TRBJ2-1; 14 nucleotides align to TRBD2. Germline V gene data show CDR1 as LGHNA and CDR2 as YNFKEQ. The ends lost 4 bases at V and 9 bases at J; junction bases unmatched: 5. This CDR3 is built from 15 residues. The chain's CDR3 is CASSRGLAGEGEQFF. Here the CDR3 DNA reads TGTGCCAGCAGCCGGGGACTAGCGGGGGAGGGTGAGCAGTTCTTC.

This chain's CDR3 is CASREYGEKLFF. The CDR3, as DNA: TGTGCCAGTAGGGAATATGGTGAAAAACTGTTTTTT. The V and J genes are TRBV19 and TRBJ1-4; D uncertain. This CDR3 comprises 12 residues. Trimming removed 6 bases at V and 7 bases at J, with 9 bases between. Germline V gene sequence: CDR1 LNHDA, CDR2 SQIVND (reference sequence). Looking up the rest from reference TRBV19 and TRBJ1-4 gives the full variable domain: DGGITQSPKYLFRKEGQNVTLSCEQNLNHDAMYWYRQDPGQGLRLIYYSQIVNDFQKGDIAEGYSVSREKKESFPLTVTSAQKNPTAFYLCASREYGEKLFFGSGTQLSVL.

CDR3 amino acids: CASSLEPGRADTQYF. For the CDR3, the DNA is TGTGCCAGCAGCTTAGAGCCAGGGCGGGCAGATACGCAGTATTTT. The V and J genes are TRBV11-2 and TRBJ2-3, with D perhaps given as TRBD1 or TRBD2 (5 bases each). Germline CDR1 and CDR2: SGHAT and FQNNGV. The CDR3 has 15 amino acids. V gave up 0 bases and J gave up 4 bases, with 11 bases separating them.

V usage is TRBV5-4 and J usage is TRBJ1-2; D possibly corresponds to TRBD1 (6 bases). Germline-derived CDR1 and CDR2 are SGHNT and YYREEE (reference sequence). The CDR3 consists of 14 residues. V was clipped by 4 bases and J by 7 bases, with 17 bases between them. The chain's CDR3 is CASSIQQGPGGYTF. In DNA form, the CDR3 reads TGTGCCAGCAGCATACAACAGGGCCCCGGTGGCTACACCTTC.

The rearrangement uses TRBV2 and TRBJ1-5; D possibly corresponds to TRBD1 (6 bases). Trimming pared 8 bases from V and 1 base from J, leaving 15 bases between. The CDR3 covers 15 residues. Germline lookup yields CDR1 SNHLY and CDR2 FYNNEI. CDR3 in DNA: TGTGCCAGCGGGGTCGGGGGGGCGAGCAATCAGCCCCAGCATTTT. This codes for CASGVGGASNQPQHF.

Here the CDR3 reads CASSLDVRTEAFF. CDR3 sequence (DNA): TGCGCCAGCAGCTTGGACGTACGCACTGAAGCTTTCTTT. The chain joins TRBV5-1 to TRBJ1-1; D unclear. Germline V lookup: CDR1 SGHRS, CDR2 YFSETQ. CDR3 size: 13 residues. Trimming took 0 bases from V and 4 from J, leaving 7 bases between them.

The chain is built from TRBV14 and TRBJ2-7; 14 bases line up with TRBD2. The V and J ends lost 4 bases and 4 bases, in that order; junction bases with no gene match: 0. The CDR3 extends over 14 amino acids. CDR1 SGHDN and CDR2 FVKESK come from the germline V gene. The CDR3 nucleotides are TGTGCCAGCAGCCGGACTAGCGGGAGGTACGAGCAGTACTTC. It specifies CASSRTSGRYEQYF.

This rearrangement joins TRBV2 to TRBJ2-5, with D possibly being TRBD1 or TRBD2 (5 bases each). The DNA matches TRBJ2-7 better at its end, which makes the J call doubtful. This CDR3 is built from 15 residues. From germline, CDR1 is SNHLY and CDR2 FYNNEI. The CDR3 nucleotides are TGTGCCAGCCAAGAATCGGGGCTAGACCACTACGAGCAGTACTTC. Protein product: CASQESGLDHYEQYF.

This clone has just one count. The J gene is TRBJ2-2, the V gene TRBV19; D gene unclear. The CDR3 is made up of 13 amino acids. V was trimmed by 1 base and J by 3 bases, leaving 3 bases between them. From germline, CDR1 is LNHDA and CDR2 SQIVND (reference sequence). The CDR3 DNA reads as TGTGCCAGTAGTATAGCCGACACCGGGGAGCTGTTTTTT. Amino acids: CASSIADTGELFF.